A single TCR beta chain is shown here with its context. The CDR3 totals 13 residues. CDR1 and CDR2 (germline): GTSNPN, SVGIG (reference sequence). Deletions cut 1 base from V and 2 bases from J, with 6 bases between. This entry belongs to a study of blood T cell repertoires in COVID-19. About the study: Specimens from acute and convalescent COVID-19 originated in the United States, Italy and Spain. T cells, B-cell-depleted T cells, or PBMCs supplied cDNA or gDNA.

The assay was immunoSEQ multiplex PCR, and TCRdb's table has in-frame clones only and misses some. This repertoire shows about 140,000 clones, about 84% found once; its top ten account for 1.5% to 2%. The sample comprised PBMCs or T cells enriched from blood (not recorded which). This rearrangement joins TRBV30 to TRBJ1-5, with a possible D match to TRBD1 (6 bases). The receptor was derived from a woman under 30 who had been exposed to COVID-19. Here the CDR3 reads CAWSAGGNQPQHF. DNA of the CDR3: TGTGCCTGGAGTGCAGGGGGCAATCAGCCCCAGCATTTT.